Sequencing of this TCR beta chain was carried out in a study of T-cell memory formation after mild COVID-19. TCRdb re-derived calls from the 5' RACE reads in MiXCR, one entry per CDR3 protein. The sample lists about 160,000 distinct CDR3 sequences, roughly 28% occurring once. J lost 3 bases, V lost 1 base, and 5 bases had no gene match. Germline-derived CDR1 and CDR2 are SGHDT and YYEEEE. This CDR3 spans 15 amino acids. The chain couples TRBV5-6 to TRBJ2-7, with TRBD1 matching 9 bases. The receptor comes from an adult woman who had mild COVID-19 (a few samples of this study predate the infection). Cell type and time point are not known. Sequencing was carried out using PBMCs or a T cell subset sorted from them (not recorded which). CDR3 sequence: CASSLRTGVSYEQYF. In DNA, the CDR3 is TGTGCCAGCAGCTTGCGGACAGGGGTAAGCTACGAGCAGTACTTC.